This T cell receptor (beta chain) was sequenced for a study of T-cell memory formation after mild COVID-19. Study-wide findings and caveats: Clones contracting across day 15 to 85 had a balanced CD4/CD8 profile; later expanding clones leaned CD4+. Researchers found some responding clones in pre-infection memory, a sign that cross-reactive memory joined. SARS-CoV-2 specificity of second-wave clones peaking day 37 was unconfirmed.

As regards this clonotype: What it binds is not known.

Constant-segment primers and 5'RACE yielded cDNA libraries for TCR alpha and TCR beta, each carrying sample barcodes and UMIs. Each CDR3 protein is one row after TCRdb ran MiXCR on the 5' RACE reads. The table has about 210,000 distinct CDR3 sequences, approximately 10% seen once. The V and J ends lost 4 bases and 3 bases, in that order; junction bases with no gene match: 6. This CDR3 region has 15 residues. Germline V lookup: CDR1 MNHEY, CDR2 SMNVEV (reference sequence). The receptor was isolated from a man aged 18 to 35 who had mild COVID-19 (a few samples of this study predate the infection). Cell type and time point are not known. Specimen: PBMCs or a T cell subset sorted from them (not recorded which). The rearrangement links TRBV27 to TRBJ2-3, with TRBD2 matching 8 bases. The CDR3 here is CASSSPGGVTDTQYF. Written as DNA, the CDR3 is TGTGCCAGCAGTTCCCCCGGGGGGGTTACAGATACGCAGTATTTT.